Presented here are 28 T cell receptor beta chains from one specimen sequenced in a study of T-cell memory formation after mild COVID-19. In TCRdb, the 5' RACE reads were re-called with MiXCR into one record per CDR3 protein. This sample yields approximately 500,000 distinct CDR3 sequences, of which 25% are seen a single time; about 12% belongs to the top ten. The source material was PBMCs or a T cell subset sorted from them (not recorded which). The receptor source for this set is an adult woman who had mild COVID-19 (a few samples of this study predate the infection). Cell type and time point are not known.

The chain couples TRBV12-3 or TRBV12-4 to TRBJ2-1, with D possibly being TRBD2 (5 bases). With 1 base removed from V and 9 bases from J, the gap between germline ends came to 19 bases. The CDR3 spans 16 residues. The CDR3 DNA reads TGTGCCAGCAGTTTAGTGGTAAAAACGAGGGCCGCTGAGCAGTTCTTC. The encoded protein is CASSLVVKTRAAEQFF.

J is TRBJ1-1 and V is TRBV6-5; the D gene is possibly TRBD1 (6 bases). The V and J ends lost 5 bases and 5 bases respectively, with 15 bases between them. There are 14 residues in the CDR3. The germline CDR1 and CDR2 sequences are MNHEY and SVGAGI. CDR3 sequence reads: CASSTGTGRTEAFF. The CDR3 coding sequence is TGTGCCAGCAGTACCGGAACAGGGCGGACTGAAGCTTTCTTT.

This clonotype was detected only a few times. The chain has TRBV28 and TRBJ2-7, with D tentatively TRBD1 (6 bases). Trimming shortened V by 5 bases and J by 0 bases, and 23 bases separated the two germline ends. Germline V gene data show CDR1 as MDHEN and CDR2 as SYDVKM. CDR3 length: 18 residues. CDR3 amino acids: CASSRAATGLQSSYEQYF. The CDR3 coding sequence is TGTGCCAGCAGTCGGGCCGCAACAGGGCTTCAGAGCTCCTACGAGCAGTACTTC.

The genes are TRBV29-1 and TRBJ2-5; TRBD2 agrees at 10 bases. Germline assignment: CDR1 SQVTM and CDR2 ANQGSEA. Trimming removed 7 bases from V and 7 bases from J; junction bases left unmatched: 9. The CDR3 is 13 amino acids. The CDR3 sequence: CSGGPSGSGTQYF. The CDR3 DNA is TGCAGCGGGGGACCTAGCGGGAGCGGGACCCAGTACTTC.

This clonotype has a handful of counts. The chain joins TRBV29-1 to TRBJ1-1, with 9 bases lining up with TRBD1. V lost 1 base and J lost 11; bases outside the gene matches: 8. The germline V gene encodes CDR1 SQVTM and CDR2 ANQGSEA. The CDR3 has 13 residues. The CDR3 loop reads CSVEATGGGEAFF. The CDR3, as DNA: TGCAGCGTTGAAGCCACAGGGGGCGGTGAGGCTTTCTTT.

In nucleotides, the CDR3 is TGCAGTGCTAGGAACAATTGGGCGGGCGCAGCTTTCTTT. Translating gives CSARNNWAGAAFF. This chain uses TRBV20-1 with TRBJ1-1; no firm D call. Trimming took off 3 bases at V and 10 bases at J, with 18 bases between the two ends. Germline CDR1 and CDR2: DFQATT and SNEGSKA (reference sequence). The length of the CDR3 is 13 residues.

This clonotype came up a few times. The V call is TRBV5-1, the J call TRBJ2-3; D may be TRBD2 (6 bases). Germline V lookup: CDR1 SGHRS, CDR2 YFSETQ. This CDR3 spans 15 amino acids. Trimming removed 5 bases from V and 0 bases from J, with 13 bases in between. CDR3 region: CASRLTGDSTDTQYF. The CDR3 DNA is TGCGCCAGCAGACTCACGGGGGACAGCACAGATACGCAGTATTTT.

The sample holds many counts of this clonotype. The J gene is TRBJ2-1, the V gene TRBV29-1, with TRBD2 matching 13 bases. The germline V gene has CDR1 SQVTM and CDR2 ANQGSEA. CDR3 length equals 13 residues. V was pared by 5 bases and J by 8 bases, with 3 bases of the junction left unmatched. The CDR3 is CSVRTSGRYEQFF. The CDR3 nucleotides are TGCAGCGTTCGGACTAGCGGGAGATATGAGCAGTTCTTC.

This clonotype appeared a few times. CDR3 sequence: CASSQNPGQGFYEQYF. Here the CDR3 DNA reads TGCGCCAGCAGCCAGAACCCGGGACAGGGGTTCTACGAGCAGTACTTC. The V and J genes are TRBV4-1 and TRBJ2-7; TRBD1 agrees at 10 bases. J gave up 3 bases and V 3 bases, and 8 bases lay outside the gene matches. Germline CDR1 and CDR2: MGHRA and YSYEKL. The CDR3 length is 16 residues.

This clonotype was seen more than once but under ten times. The chain joins TRBV5-1 to TRBJ2-6, with a possible D match to TRBD1 (5 bases). The CDR3 sequence is 16 residues long. With 5 bases removed from V and 0 bases from J, the gap between germline ends came to 12 bases. From germline, CDR1 is SGHRS and CDR2 YFSETQ. CDR3 protein: CASSSTDSSGANVLTF. The CDR3 region has the DNA TGCGCCAGCAGTTCTACCGACAGCTCTGGGGCCAACGTCCTGACTTTC.

There are a few counts of this clonotype. CDR3 amino acids: CASSQDGGRAYEQYF. CDR3 nucleotide sequence: TGCGCCAGCAGCCAAGACGGCGGGAGGGCCTACGAGCAGTACTTC. V is TRBV4-3 and J is TRBJ2-7, with 9 bases matching TRBD2. The junction had 2 bases not matched to a gene; V was cut back by 0 bases and J by 2 bases. The CDR3 is 15 amino acids. Per germline, CDR1 LGHNA and CDR2 YSLEER.

V and J are TRBV6-2 or TRBV6-3 and TRBJ2-7; no clear D gene. The CDR3 runs 15 residues. The germline CDR1 and CDR2 sequences are MNHEY and SVGEGT. Trimming removed 2 bases from V and 3 bases from J, with 14 bases in between. DNA for the CDR3: TGTGCCAGCAGTTACCTTTCGGACCTTTACTACGAGCAGTACTTC. Translating gives CASSYLSDLYYEQYF.

This clonotype was observed a few times. The chain is built from TRBV5-1 and TRBJ2-1, with 13 bases identical to TRBD2. This CDR3 region has 15 residues. The V and J ends lost 2 bases and 7 bases, in that order; junction bases with no gene match: 3. Germline V CDR1 and CDR2: SGHRS, YFSETQ. The CDR3 nucleotides read TGCGCCAGCAGCTTACAGACTAGCGGGAGGAATGAGCAGTTCTTC. Its translation: CASSLQTSGRNEQFF. Full variable domain (rest looked up from reference TRBV5-1 and TRBJ2-1): KAGVTQTPRYLIKTRGQQVTLSCSPISGHRSVSWYQQTPGQGLQFLFEYFSETQRNKGNFPGRFSGRQFSNSRSEMNVSTLELGDSALYLCASSLQTSGRNEQFFGPGTRLTVL.

This clonotype was recorded a few times. The rearrangement uses TRBV27 and TRBJ2-3; TRBD1 aligns across 8 bases. J was trimmed by 6 bases and V by 3 bases; bases with no gene match: 5. This CDR3 contains 14 residues. Per germline, CDR1 MNHEY and CDR2 SMNVEV (reference sequence). The CDR3 DNA reads as TGTGCCAGCAGTTTGACAGGGGCCAGCGATACGCAGTATTTT. This gives the protein CASSLTGASDTQYF.

This clonotype has a handful of counts. A read error may produce the germline difference seen at one junction end. CDR3 sequence: CASSFVGAQSTGELFF. CDR3 in DNA: TGTGCTAGCAGCTTCGTAGGGGCCCAGAGCACCGGGGAGCTGTTTTTT. The chain recombines TRBV7-7 with TRBJ2-2; a possible D gene is TRBD1 (5 bases). The CDR3 is made up of 16 amino acids. Looked up from germline, CDR1 is SSHAT and CDR2 is FNYEAQ (reference sequence).

This clonotype was observed many times. The chain has TRBV12-3 or TRBV12-4 and TRBJ2-7; 7 nucleotides agree with TRBD1. This CDR3 contains 12 residues. V gave up 6 bases and J gave up 4 bases; unmatched junction bases: 3. The chain's CDR3 is CASRQGPYEQYF. The CDR3, as DNA: TGTGCCAGCAGACAGGGGCCGTACGAGCAGTACTTC.

The chain couples TRBV29-1 to TRBJ2-1; D may be TRBD1 (5 bases). Trimming took off 2 bases at V and 0 bases at J, with 17 bases between the two ends. The CDR3 loop spans 17 amino acids. Germline V gene sequence: CDR1 SQVTM, CDR2 ANQGSEA. The CDR3 bases are TGCAGCGTTGAACAGCCAAGTAGGGGTAGCTCCTACAATGAGCAGTTCTTC. Translation gives CSVEQPSRGSSYNEQFF.

The V call is TRBV18, the J call TRBJ2-1, with 7 bases that match TRBD2. The CDR3 spans 15 residues. Looked up from germline, CDR1 is KGHSH and CDR2 is LQKENI. V gave up 8 bases and J gave up 3 bases; unmatched junction bases: 10. CDR3 nucleotide sequence: TGTGCCAGCACGGGGAGGGAGTCGGTCTACAATGAGCAGTTCTTC. It encodes CASTGRESVYNEQFF. Complete variable domain (other parts from reference TRBV18 and TRBJ2-1): NAGVMQNPRHLVRRRGQEARLRCSPMKGHSHVYWYRQLPEEGLKFMVYLQKENIIDESGMPKERFSAEFPKEGPSILRIQQVVRGDSAAYFCASTGRESVYNEQFFGPGTRLTVL.

CDR3 bases: TGTGCCAGCAGTGAGTCTACGACCCAGTACTTC. Translated: CASSESTTQYF. This chain joins TRBV2 and TRBJ2-5, with D hard to call. Germline CDR1 reads SNHLY; CDR2 reads FYNNEI. The CDR3 runs 11 residues. V shed 3 bases and J shed 7 bases, with 6 bases lying between them.

This clonotype has more than one count but fewer than ten. This chain uses TRBV6-5 with TRBJ2-2; D ambiguous. V lost 2 bases, J lost 3 bases, and 7 bases lay in between. This CDR3 spans 14 amino acids. The germline gives CDR1 MNHEY, CDR2 SVGAGI. Here the CDR3 DNA reads TGTGCCAGCAGTTACGACGGGTACACCGGGGAGCTGTTTTTT. Encoded protein: CASSYDGYTGELFF.

The V gene is TRBV5-1, the J gene TRBJ2-3, with D perhaps TRBD1 or TRBD2 (5 bases each). Per germline, CDR1 SGHRS and CDR2 YFSETQ. With 2 bases removed from V and 2 bases from J, the gap between germline ends came to 12 bases. CDR3 size: 15 residues. DNA of the CDR3: TGCGCCAGCAGCTTCCAACGGGGCTACACAGATACGCAGTATTTT. Translation: CASSFQRGYTDTQYF.

This clonotype was seen a few times. The V gene is TRBV20-1, the J gene TRBJ1-1; 11 bases are a match to TRBD1. The CDR3 sequence is 16 residues long. V was pared by 0 bases and J by 8 bases, with 11 bases of the junction left unmatched. Germline V gene data show CDR1 as DFQATT and CDR2 as SNEGSKA (reference sequence). CDR3 protein: CSARETIGQGASEAFF. The CDR3 DNA follows: TGCAGTGCTAGAGAAACCATCGGACAGGGGGCTTCAGAAGCTTTCTTT.

This clonotype showed up just a few times. The rearrangement uses TRBV11-3 and TRBJ2-1, with D perhaps TRBD1 (6 bases). This CDR3 region has 16 residues. CDR1 and CDR2 from the germline V gene are SGHNT and YENEEA. Trimming took 5 bases from V and 2 from J, leaving 16 bases between them. The CDR3 DNA reads TGTGCCAGCAGCCCCCGGACAGCCCGAACCTACAATGAGCAGTTCTTC. It encodes CASSPRTARTYNEQFF.

V usage is TRBV20-1 and J usage is TRBJ2-7, with D perhaps matching TRBD1 (5 bases). Germline CDR1 is DFQATT and CDR2 is SNEGSKA (reference sequence). Trimming pared 4 bases from V and 7 bases from J, leaving 8 bases between. The CDR3 has 10 amino acids. The CDR3 nucleotides are TGCAGTGCTACCGACAGAGAGCAGTACTTC. Its protein product is CSATDREQYF.

This clonotype has just a few counts. The V gene is TRBV14, the J gene TRBJ2-5; 10 bases are shared with TRBD2. The germline V gene encodes CDR1 SGHDN and CDR2 FVKESK. V was pared by 5 bases and J by 5 bases, with 8 bases of the junction left unmatched. The CDR3 is 15 amino acids. The CDR3 loop is CASSASGGRFETQYF. For the CDR3, the DNA is TGTGCCAGCAGCGCTAGCGGGGGCCGGTTTGAGACCCAGTACTTC.

The chain links TRBV29-1 to TRBJ2-1, with D tentatively TRBD2 (6 bases). Germline V lookup: CDR1 SQVTM, CDR2 ANQGSEA. Trimming stripped 7 bases from V and 1 base from J, with 17 bases between. CDR3 length: 15 residues. The DNA of the CDR3 is TGCAGCGCCCAGAGAGAGCGGGCGTCCTACAATGAGCAGTTCTTC. Amino acid sequence: CSAQRERASYNEQFF.

This clonotype has only a few counts. The chain combines TRBV4-3 with TRBJ1-2; 7 bases are shared with TRBD1. J gave up 5 bases and V 4 bases, and 7 bases lay outside the gene matches. CDR3 length: 14 residues. Germline V CDR1 and CDR2: LGHNA, YSLEER. CDR3 loop: CASSPARGLYGYTF. CDR3 DNA sequence: TGCGCCAGCAGCCCTGCCAGGGGGTTGTATGGCTACACCTTC.

V and J are TRBV25-1 and TRBJ2-7; 7 positions agree with TRBD1. J lost 1 base, V lost 8 bases, and 8 bases had no gene match. From germline, CDR1 is MGHDK and CDR2 SYGVNS. CDR3 length: 14 residues. The chain's CDR3 is CASQMTGLSYEQYF. As DNA, the CDR3 is TGTGCCAGCCAAATGACAGGGCTTTCCTACGAGCAGTACTTC.